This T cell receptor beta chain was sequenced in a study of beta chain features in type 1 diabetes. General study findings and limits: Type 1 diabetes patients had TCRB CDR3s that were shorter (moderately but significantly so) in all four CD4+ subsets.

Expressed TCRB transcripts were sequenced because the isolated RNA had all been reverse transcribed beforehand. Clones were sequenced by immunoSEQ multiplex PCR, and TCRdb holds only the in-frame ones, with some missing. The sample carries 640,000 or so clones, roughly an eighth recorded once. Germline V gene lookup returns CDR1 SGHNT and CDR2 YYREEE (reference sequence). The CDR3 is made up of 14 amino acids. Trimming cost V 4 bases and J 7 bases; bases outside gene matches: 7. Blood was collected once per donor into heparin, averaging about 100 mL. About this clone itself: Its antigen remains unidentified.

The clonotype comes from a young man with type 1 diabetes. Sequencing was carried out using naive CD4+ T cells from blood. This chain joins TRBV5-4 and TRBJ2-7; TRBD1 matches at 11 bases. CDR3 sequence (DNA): TGTGCCAGCAGCCGGGGACAGGGGGATGGAGAGCAGTACTTC. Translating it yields CASSRGQGDGEQYF.